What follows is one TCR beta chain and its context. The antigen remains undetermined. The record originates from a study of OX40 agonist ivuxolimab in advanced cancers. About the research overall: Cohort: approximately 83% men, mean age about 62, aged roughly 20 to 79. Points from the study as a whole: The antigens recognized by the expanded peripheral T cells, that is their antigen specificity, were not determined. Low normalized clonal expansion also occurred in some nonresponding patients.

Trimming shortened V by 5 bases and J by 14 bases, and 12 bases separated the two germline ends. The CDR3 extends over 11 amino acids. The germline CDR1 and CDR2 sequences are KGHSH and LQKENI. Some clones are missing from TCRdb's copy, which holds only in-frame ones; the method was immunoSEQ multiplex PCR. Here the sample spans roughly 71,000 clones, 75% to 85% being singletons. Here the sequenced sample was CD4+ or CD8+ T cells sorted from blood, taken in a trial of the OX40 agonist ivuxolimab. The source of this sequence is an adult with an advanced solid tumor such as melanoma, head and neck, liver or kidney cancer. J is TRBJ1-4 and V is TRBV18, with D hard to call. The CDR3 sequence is CASSADGWLFF. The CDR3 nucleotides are TGTGCCAGCTCAGCGGACGGCTGGCTGTTTTTT.